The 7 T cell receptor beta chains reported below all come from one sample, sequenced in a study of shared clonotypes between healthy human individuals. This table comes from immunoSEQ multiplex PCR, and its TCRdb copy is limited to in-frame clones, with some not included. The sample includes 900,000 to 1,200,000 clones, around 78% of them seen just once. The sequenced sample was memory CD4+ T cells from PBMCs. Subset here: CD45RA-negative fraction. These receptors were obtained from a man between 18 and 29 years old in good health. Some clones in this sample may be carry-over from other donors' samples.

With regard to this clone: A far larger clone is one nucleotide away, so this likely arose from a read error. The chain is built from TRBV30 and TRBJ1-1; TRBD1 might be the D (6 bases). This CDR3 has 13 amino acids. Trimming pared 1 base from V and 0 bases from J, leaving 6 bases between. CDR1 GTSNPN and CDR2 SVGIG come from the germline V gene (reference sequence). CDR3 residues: CAWSEGVNTEAFF. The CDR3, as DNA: TGTGCCTGGAGTGAGGGGGTGAACACTGAAGCTTTCTTT. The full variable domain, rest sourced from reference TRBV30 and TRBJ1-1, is SQTIHQWPATLVQPVGSPLSLECTVEGTSNPNLYWYRQAAGRGLQLLFYSVGIGQISSEVPQNLSASRPQDRQFILSSKKLLLSDSGFYLCAWSEGVNTEAFFGQGTRLTVV.

The CDR3 coding sequence is TGTGCCAGCAGCAATGGACAGACAGCCCAAGAGACCCAGTACTTC. This gives the protein CASSNGQTAQETQYF. The chain is built from TRBV7-8 and TRBJ2-5; TRBD1 is a possible D gene (6 bases). With 5 bases removed from V and 1 base from J, the gap between germline ends came to 14 bases. The CDR3 has 15 residues. From germline, CDR1 is SGHVS and CDR2 FQNEAQ.

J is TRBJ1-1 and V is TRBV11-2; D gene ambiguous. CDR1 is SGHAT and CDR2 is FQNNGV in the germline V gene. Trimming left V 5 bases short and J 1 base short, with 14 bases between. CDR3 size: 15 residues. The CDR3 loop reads CASSILWAGNTEAFF. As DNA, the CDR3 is TGTGCCAGCAGCATTTTGTGGGCCGGGAACACTGAAGCTTTCTTT.

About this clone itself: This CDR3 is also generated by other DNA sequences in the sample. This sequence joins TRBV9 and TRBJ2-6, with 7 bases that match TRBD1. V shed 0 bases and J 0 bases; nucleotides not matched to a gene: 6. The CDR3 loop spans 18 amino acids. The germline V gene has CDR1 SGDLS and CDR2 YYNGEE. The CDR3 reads CASSVGQGLSSGANVLTF. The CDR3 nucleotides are TGTGCCAGCAGCGTAGGACAGGGCCTAAGCTCTGGGGCCAACGTCCTGACTTTC.

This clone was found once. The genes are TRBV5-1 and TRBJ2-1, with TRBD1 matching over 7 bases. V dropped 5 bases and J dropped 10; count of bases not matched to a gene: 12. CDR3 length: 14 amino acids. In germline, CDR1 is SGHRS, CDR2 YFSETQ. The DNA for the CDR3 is TGCGCCAGCAGGGCTAATACAGGGGTAGAGGAGCAGTTCTTC. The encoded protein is CASRANTGVEEQFF.

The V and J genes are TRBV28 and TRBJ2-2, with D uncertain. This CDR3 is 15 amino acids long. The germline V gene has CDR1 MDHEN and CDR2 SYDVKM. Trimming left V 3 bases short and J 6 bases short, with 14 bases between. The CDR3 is CASSFSNKRAGELFF. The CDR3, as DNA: TGTGCCAGCAGTTTCTCCAATAAAAGGGCCGGGGAGCTGTTTTTT.

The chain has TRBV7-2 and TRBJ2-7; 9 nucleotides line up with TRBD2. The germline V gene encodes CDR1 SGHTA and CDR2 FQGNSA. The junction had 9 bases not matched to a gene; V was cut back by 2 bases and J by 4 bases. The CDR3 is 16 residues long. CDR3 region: CASSLSSGATLYEQYF. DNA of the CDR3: TGTGCCAGCAGCTTATCTAGCGGGGCCACTCTTTACGAGCAGTACTTC.